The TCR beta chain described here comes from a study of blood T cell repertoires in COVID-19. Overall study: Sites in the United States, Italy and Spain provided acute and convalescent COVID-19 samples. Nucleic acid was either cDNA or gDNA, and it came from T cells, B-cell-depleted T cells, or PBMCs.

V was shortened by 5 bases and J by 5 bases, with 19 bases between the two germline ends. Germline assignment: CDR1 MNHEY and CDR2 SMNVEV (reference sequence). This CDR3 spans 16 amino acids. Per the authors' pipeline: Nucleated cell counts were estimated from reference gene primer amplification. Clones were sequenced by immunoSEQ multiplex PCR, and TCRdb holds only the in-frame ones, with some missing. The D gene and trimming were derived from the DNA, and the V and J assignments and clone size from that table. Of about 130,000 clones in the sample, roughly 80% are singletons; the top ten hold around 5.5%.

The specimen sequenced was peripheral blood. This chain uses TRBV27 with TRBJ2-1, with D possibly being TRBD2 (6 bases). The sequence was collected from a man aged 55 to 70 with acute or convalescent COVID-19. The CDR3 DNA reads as TGTGCCAGCAGTGAGGGGACCTCACTAGCCCACAATGAGCAGTTCTTC. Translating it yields CASSEGTSLAHNEQFF.